Here is one TCR beta chain with its context. The germline V gene encodes CDR1 SGHAT and CDR2 FQNNGV. The CDR3 has 16 amino acids. V was cut by 5 bases and J by 7 bases, with 20 bases left in between. The sample is drawn from a study of blood T cell repertoires in COVID-19. Sequencing used immunoSEQ multiplex PCR; TCRdb keeps in-frame clones, though not all of them. Seen here are about 150,000 clones, around 86% observed once, and the top ten hold roughly 6.1%. This TCR was recovered from a man older than 75 with acute or convalescent COVID-19. Specimen: peripheral blood. V and J are TRBV11-2 and TRBJ1-4; D is possibly TRBD1 (6 bases). The CDR3 protein is CASSLGTGWDTEKLFF. CDR3 coding DNA: TGTGCCAGCAGCCTAGGAACAGGGTGGGATACTGAAAAACTGTTTTTT. The variable domain in full, completed from reference TRBV11-2 and TRBJ1-4, reads EAGVAQSPRYKIIEKRQSVAFWCNPISGHATLYWYQQILGQGPKLLIQFQNNGVVDDSQLPKDRFSAERLKGVDSTLKIQPAKLEDSAVYLCASSLGTGWDTEKLFFGSGTQLSVL.